These 14 T cell receptor beta chains came from one sample sequenced in a study of cytomegalovirus exposure and HLA in healthy donors. A multiplex PCR was run with 60 Vbeta primers and 13 Jbeta primers. Sequencing used immunoSEQ multiplex PCR; TCRdb keeps in-frame clones, though not all of them. The sample includes around 120,000 clones, approximately 72% seen only once; the top ten take 30%. Sequenced: PBMCs. The source of these receptors is a man between 60 and 75 years old in good health and CMV-seropositive.

The chain has TRBV2 and TRBJ2-1; D gene unclear. The germline CDR1 and CDR2 sequences are SNHLY and FYNNEI. With 7 bases removed from V and 0 bases from J, the gap between germline ends came to 13 bases. The length of the CDR3 is 15 residues. CDR3 amino acids: CASKNSLSSYNEQFF. DNA of the CDR3: TGTGCCAGCAAAAACTCTTTAAGCTCCTACAATGAGCAGTTCTTC.

The V and J genes are TRBV19 and TRBJ1-5; possibly TRBD1 for D (6 bases). Germline CDR1 is LNHDA and CDR2 is SQIVND (reference sequence). The V end was cut by 4 bases, the J end by 6 bases, with 16 bases between. CDR3 length: 15 residues. CDR3 in amino acids: CASSRGTRTLQPQHF. The CDR3 DNA follows: TGTGCCAGTAGTAGGGGGACACGAACACTTCAGCCCCAGCATTTT.

The chain couples TRBV5-1 to TRBJ2-3; 10 positions agree with TRBD1. Per the germline V gene, CDR1 is SGHRS and CDR2 is YFSETQ. This CDR3 is 16 amino acids long. V gave up 5 bases and J gave up 1 base; unmatched junction bases: 7. Here the CDR3 DNA reads TGCGCCAGCAGGCCCGGCGGGACAGGGGGCACAGATACGCAGTATTTT. Translating gives CASRPGGTGGTDTQYF.

The chain combines TRBV15 with TRBJ1-3; D may be TRBD1 (6 bases). CDR1 and CDR2 from the germline V gene are LNHNV and YYDKDF (reference sequence). Trimming stripped 1 base from V and 2 bases from J, with 12 bases between. The CDR3 is 16 residues long. CDR3 region: CATSRGTVVAGNTIYF. The CDR3 DNA is TGTGCCACCAGCAGAGGGACAGTAGTAGCTGGAAACACCATATATTTT.

V usage is TRBV7-9 and J usage is TRBJ2-5, with D hard to call. The J call may be wrong; the DNA end is better matched by TRBJ2-7. The germline V gene encodes CDR1 SEHNR and CDR2 FQNEAQ (reference sequence). The CDR3 consists of 15 residues. The CDR3 DNA is TGTGCCAGCAGCTTAGCGAGGCCGTTCTCCTACGAGCAGTACTTC. Translation: CASSLARPFSYEQYF.

A note on this clone: One junction end does not reproduce the germline sequence, and a read error may be involved. The chain recombines TRBV7-7 with TRBJ2-3; 14 nucleotides line up with TRBD2. The CDR3 is 15 amino acids. Germline V lookup: CDR1 SSHAT, CDR2 FNYEAQ (reference sequence). In DNA, the CDR3 is TGTGCTAGCAGTGAAGGACTAGCGGGAGGAGATACGCAGTATTTT. Residues: CASSEGLAGGDTQYF.

This clone occurred once. This chain uses TRBV7-3 with TRBJ1-1; D might be TRBD1 (5 bases). Germline CDR1 and CDR2: SGHTA and FQGTGA. The CDR3 is made up of 14 amino acids. Trimming pared 5 bases from V and 1 base from J, leaving 11 bases between. The CDR3 is CASSPGQGNTEAFF. In DNA form, the CDR3 reads TGTGCCAGCAGCCCAGGTCAGGGGAACACTGAAGCTTTCTTT.

The chain couples TRBV14 to TRBJ1-1; perhaps TRBD1 as D (5 bases). V lost 1 base, J lost 8 bases, and 11 bases lay in between. Per the germline V gene, CDR1 is SGHDN and CDR2 is FVKESK. The CDR3 is 13 residues long. The CDR3 bases are TGTGCCAGCAGCCAAGCAGGGCGGGAAGAAGCTTTCTTT. This sequence encodes CASSQAGREEAFF. The whole variable domain, filled in from reference TRBV14 and TRBJ1-1, reads EAGVTQFPSHSVIEKGQTVTLRCDPISGHDNLYWYRRVMGKEIKFLLHFVKESKQDESGMPNNRFLAERTGGTYSTLKVQPAELEDSGVYFCASSQAGREEAFFGQGTRLTVV.

The V gene is TRBV19, the J gene TRBJ1-1; the match to TRBD1 covers 8 bases. Looked up from germline, CDR1 is LNHDA and CDR2 is SQIVND (reference sequence). There are 15 residues in the CDR3. V was pared by 2 bases and J by 1 base, with 3 bases of the junction left unmatched. The chain's CDR3 is CASSIRTGKNTEAFF. For the CDR3, the DNA is TGTGCCAGTAGTATAAGGACAGGGAAGAACACTGAAGCTTTCTTT.

Comments on this clone: Relative to the germline gene, one junction end is altered; a read error may explain this. The chain recombines TRBV7-9 with TRBJ1-6; 9 nucleotides line up with TRBD1. This CDR3 is 15 amino acids long. The germline CDR1 and CDR2 sequences are SEHNR and FQNEAQ (reference sequence). In DNA, the CDR3 is TGTGCCAGCAGCCCGGGACAGGGAAGTAATTCACGCCTCCACTTT. It translates to CASSPGQGSNSRLHF. Full variable domain (rest looked up from reference TRBV7-9 and TRBJ1-6): DTGVSQNPRHKITKRGQNVTFRCDPISEHNRLYWYRQTLGQGPEFLTYFQNEAQLEKSRLLSDRFSAERPKGSFSTLEIQRTEQGDSAMYLCASSPGQGSNSRLHFGNGTRLTVT.

There are a few counts of this clone. Here the CDR3 omits its conserved ending phenylalanine or tryptophan, so a read error is the likely source. This chain links TRBV7-7 with TRBJ2-2; 9 nucleotides agree with TRBD1. Germline V gene data show CDR1 as SSHAT and CDR2 as FNYEAQ (reference sequence). The J segment lost 1 base and the V segment lost 1 base, leaving 4 bases of the junction unmatched. CDR3 length: 17 residues. The CDR3: CASSLGPGQGNTGELFV. The CDR3 DNA reads as TGTGCCAGCAGCTTAGGGCCGGGACAGGGGAACACCGGGGAGCTGTTTGTT.

This chain connects TRBV7-9 to TRBJ2-1; TRBD1 is a possible D gene (6 bases). Looked up from germline, CDR1 is SEHNR and CDR2 is FQNEAQ (reference sequence). The ends were cut back, 2 bases at V and 1 base at J, with 12 bases in the middle. The CDR3 contains 16 residues. The CDR3 region has the DNA TGTGCCAGCAGCTTAAGGTCCGGACAGTCCTACAATGAGCAGTTCTTC. Translation: CASSLRSGQSYNEQFF.

The genes are TRBV29-1 and TRBJ1-2; 9 nucleotides match TRBD1. The CDR3 extends over 13 amino acids. Germline CDR1 is SQVTM and CDR2 is ANQGSEA. V shed 6 bases, J shed 3 bases, and the junction held 5 bases outside the gene matches. CDR3 sequence reads: CSVPGTGHYGYTF. The DNA of the CDR3 is TGCAGCGTCCCCGGGACAGGGCACTATGGCTACACCTTC.

The chain employs TRBV11-3 and TRBJ2-1; D is ambiguous. The CDR3 loop spans 12 amino acids. V gave up 5 bases and J gave up 6 bases, with 8 bases separating them. Germline V gives CDR1 SGHNT, CDR2 YENEEA. The CDR3 sequence is CASSLSLNEQFF. In DNA form, the CDR3 reads TGTGCCAGCAGCCTGAGTCTCAATGAGCAGTTCTTC.